These T cell receptor beta chains were read from a single sample in a study of blood T cell repertoires in COVID-19. Sequenced by immunoSEQ multiplex PCR; TCRdb stores in-frame clones only, minus some. Found here are 250,000 to 400,000 clones, 88% of them singletons; the top ten hold under 2%. The sequencing sample was made of peripheral blood. Receptors were obtained from a woman in her thirties with COVID-19, enrolled during active disease. CDR3s include the opening cysteine and the closing phenylalanine or tryptophan. A D gene is named only where the DNA matches it firmly. Clone size is given for some rows only: seen once, a few or many times, or a class if the clone is expanded.

cdr3_aa	cdr3_nt	d_call	v_call	clone_size	j_call
CASHRGMGTEAFF	TGTGCCAGTCATAGGGGGATGGGCACTGAAGCTTTCTTT	NA	TRBV6-5	NA	TRBJ1-1
CASSQDRSTEAFF	TGCGCCAGCAGCCAAGACCGGAGCACTGAAGCTTTCTTT	NA	TRBV4-3	NA	TRBJ1-1
CASSLGLGGYEQYF	TGTGCCAGCAGCTTAGGGTTAGGGGGATACGAGCAGTACTTC	NA	TRBV11-2	NA	TRBJ2-7
CASSRQGGGGELFF	TGCGCCAGCAGTAGACAAGGGGGCGGAGGGGAGCTGTTTTTT	TRBD1	TRBV10-1	NA	TRBJ2-2
CAWSPGTGDYEQYF	TGTGCCTGGAGCCCCGGGACAGGGGACTACGAGCAGTACTTC	TRBD1	TRBV30	NA	TRBJ2-7
CASSGQGSNQPQHF	TGTGCCAGCAGTGGACAGGGTAGCAATCAGCCCCAGCATTTT	TRBD1	TRBV2	NA	TRBJ1-5
CASSLRGAYNYGYTF	TGTGCCAGCAGCTTACGGGGGGCCTATAACTATGGCTACACCTTC	NA	TRBV7-2	NA	TRBJ1-2
CASSRGQGLYEQYF	TGTGCCAGCAGCCGCGGACAGGGCCTCTACGAGCAGTACTTC	TRBD1	TRBV11-3	NA	TRBJ2-7
CASSLSAEGGTEAFF	TGTGCCAGCAGTTTATCGGCCGAAGGGGGCACTGAAGCTTTCTTT	NA	TRBV27	NA	TRBJ1-1
CASSMGQGSGDNSPLHF	TGTGCCAGTAGTATGGGACAGGGGAGTGGGGATAATTCACCCCTCCACTTT	TRBD1	TRBV19	NA	TRBJ1-6
CAISEPPRGTDTQYF	TGTGCCATCAGTGAGCCGCCCCGGGGCACAGATACGCAGTATTTT	NA	TRBV10-3	NA	TRBJ2-3
CASSQDLGSGGAETQYF	TGTGCCAGCAGCCAAGATCTGGGTAGCGGGGGGGCAGAGACCCAGTACTTC	TRBD2	TRBV4-2	NA	TRBJ2-5
CANISGNTEAFF	TGTGCCAATATTTCGGGTAACACTGAAGCTTTCTTT	NA	TRBV28	NA	TRBJ1-1
CASSSRGDQPQHF	TGTGCCAGCAGCTCCAGGGGGGATCAGCCCCAGCATTTT	TRBD1	TRBV6-5	NA	TRBJ1-5
CASRGVWDSVNSPLHF	TGTGCCAGCCGAGGGGTTTGGGACAGCGTTAATTCACCCCTCCACTTT	TRBD1	TRBV25-1	NA	TRBJ1-6
CASSTRGAGYTF	TGTGCCAGCAGTACCCGGGGAGCTGGCTACACCTTC	NA	TRBV6-5	NA	TRBJ1-2
CASGLEGPTQYF	TGTGCTAGTGGTTTGGAGGGGCCTACGCAGTATTTT	NA	TRBV12-5	NA	TRBJ2-3
CASSPEDRVDEKLFF	TGCGCCAGCAGCCCGGAAGACAGGGTTGATGAAAAACTGTTTTTT	TRBD1	TRBV5-1	NA	TRBJ1-4
CASRPQGQANYGYTF	TGTGCCAGCAGGCCACAGGGTCAAGCTAACTATGGCTACACCTTC	NA	TRBV27	once	TRBJ1-2
CASSLQGGYGYTF	TGTGCCAGCAGCCTACAGGGGGGATATGGCTACACCTTC	TRBD1	TRBV7-2	NA	TRBJ1-2
CASSPGQGIYEQYF	TGTGCCAGCAGCCCGGGACAGGGGATCTACGAGCAGTACTTC	TRBD1	TRBV3-1/TRBV3-2	few	TRBJ2-7
CASSQQVSQETQYF	TGTGCCAGCAGCCAACAGGTTTCACAAGAGACCCAGTACTTC	NA	TRBV3-1/TRBV3-2	NA	TRBJ2-5